The 23 T cell receptor beta chains in this list originate from one sample, sequenced in a study of cytomegalovirus exposure and HLA in healthy donors. PCR was performed using 60 Vbeta and 13 Jbeta primers. Clones were read by immunoSEQ multiplex PCR, and TCRdb kept only the in-frame ones, dropping some. The data contain around 150,000 clones, 76% of them seen just once; the ten biggest clones take up 1.5% to 2%. Sequenced material: PBMCs. The receptor set was obtained from a man aged 40-49 years in good health and CMV-seronegative.

This clone was detected a few times. V is TRBV25-1 and J is TRBJ2-5, with 12 bases matching TRBD2. V was clipped by 1 base and J by 5 bases; unmatched bases: 5. The germline V gene encodes CDR1 MGHDK and CDR2 SYGVNS. CDR3 length: 16 amino acids. CDR3 in amino acids: CASSESRLAGEETQYF. DNA for the CDR3: TGTGCCAGCAGTGAATCCCGACTAGCGGGGGAGGAGACCCAGTACTTC. The full variable domain, rest sourced from reference TRBV25-1 and TRBJ2-5, is EADIYQTPRYLVIGTGKKITLECSQTMGHDKMYWYQQDPGMELHLIHYSYGVNSTEKGDLSSESTVSRIRTEHFPLTLESARPSHTSQYLCASSESRLAGEETQYFGPGTRLLVL.

The chain uses TRBV10-3 and TRBJ1-1; weak D call: TRBD1 (5 bases). This CDR3 spans 14 amino acids. Germline values: CDR1 ENHRY, CDR2 SYGVKD. V dropped 4 bases and J dropped 5 bases, with 14 bases sitting between them. The CDR3 DNA reads as TGTGCCATCAGTGTCGGTCAGGGTTTTACTGAAGCTTTCTTT. It is translated as CAISVGQGFTEAFF.

The V call is TRBV4-1, the J call TRBJ2-7; weak D call: TRBD2 (5 bases). Germline V lookup: CDR1 MGHRA, CDR2 YSYEKL. With 4 bases removed from V and 2 bases from J, the gap between germline ends came to 12 bases. The CDR3 sequence is 14 residues long. The CDR3 reads CASSPPRGTYEQYF. CDR3 coding DNA: TGCGCCAGCAGCCCCCCCCGGGGAACCTACGAGCAGTACTTC.

The chain employs TRBV11-2 and TRBJ1-4; weak D call: TRBD1 (6 bases). Germline CDR1 reads SGHAT; CDR2 reads FQNNGV. The CDR3 extends over 15 amino acids. The V and J ends lost 4 bases and 0 bases respectively, with 9 bases between them. The CDR3 region is CASSSGTPTNEKLFF. As DNA, the CDR3 is TGTGCCAGCAGCTCCGGGACACCAACTAATGAAAAACTGTTTTTT.

This clone was seen once. V is TRBV19 and J is TRBJ2-2, with 11 bases identical to TRBD2. The CDR3 spans 16 residues. J gave up 7 bases and V 6 bases, and 10 bases lay outside the gene matches. In germline, CDR1 is LNHDA, CDR2 SQIVND (reference sequence). CDR3 in amino acids: CASSLVAGGPGGELFF. The DNA of the CDR3 is TGTGCCAGTAGCTTGGTAGCGGGAGGGCCTGGCGGGGAGCTGTTTTTT.

The V and J genes are TRBV4-1 and TRBJ2-1; 15 bases agree with TRBD2. Looked up from germline, CDR1 is MGHRA and CDR2 is YSYEKL. With 4 bases clipped from V and 9 bases from J, the junction kept 7 bases outside the gene matches. The length of the CDR3 is 16 residues. The CDR3 nucleotides are TGCGCCAGCAGCCTCGGACTAGCGGGAGGGCGCACTGAGCAGTTCTTC. It is translated as CASSLGLAGGRTEQFF.

The chain combines TRBV19 with TRBJ1-4; maybe TRBD1 (5 bases). V lost 7 bases and J lost 4, with 19 bases in between. CDR1 LNHDA and CDR2 SQIVND come from the germline V gene (reference sequence). The CDR3 runs to 16 residues. Written as DNA, the CDR3 is TGTGCCAGTACGCGACAGACCATGGGAATTAATGAAAAACTGTTTTTT. Translating gives CASTRQTMGINEKLFF.

V and J are TRBV19 and TRBJ1-1; a possible D gene is TRBD1 (6 bases). V shed 10 bases and J shed 2 bases, with 20 bases lying between them. Germline-derived CDR1 and CDR2 are LNHDA and SQIVND (reference sequence). The CDR3 spans 15 residues. The CDR3 region has the DNA TGTGCCACCCAATTGGTGGGCAGGGGAAACACTGAAGCTTTCTTT. Amino acid sequence: CATQLVGRGNTEAFF.

The chain has TRBV6-1 and TRBJ1-2; 7 bases agree with TRBD1. This CDR3 spans 15 amino acids. Germline CDR1 MNHNS, CDR2 SASEGT. J was trimmed by 0 bases and V by 6 bases; bases with no gene match: 7. Written as DNA, the CDR3 is TGTGCCAGCAGAACCGGGACAGTAGCTAACTATGGCTACACCTTC. This codes for CASRTGTVANYGYTF.

V usage is TRBV18 and J usage is TRBJ2-3, with a possible D match to TRBD2 (6 bases). The V and J ends lost 1 base and 3 bases respectively, with 11 bases between them. The CDR3 loop spans 15 amino acids. The germline V gene has CDR1 KGHSH and CDR2 LQKENI. CDR3 sequence: CASSPQPGLTDTQYF. In nucleotides, the CDR3 is TGTGCCAGCTCACCACAGCCGGGACTTACAGATACGCAGTATTTT.

The V and J genes are TRBV11-2 and TRBJ2-5; D remains unclear. CDR3 length: 16 residues. Germline CDR1 is SGHAT and CDR2 is FQNNGV. The V end lost 4 bases, the J end lost 4 bases, and 19 bases lay between the germline ends. The DNA for the CDR3 is TGTGCCAGCAGCTCCGTCCTGGTCAGGCAAGTAGAGACCCAGTACTTC. The encoded protein is CASSSVLVRQVETQYF.

V usage is TRBV4-1 and J usage is TRBJ2-3; 7 positions match TRBD1. Per the germline V gene, CDR1 is MGHRA and CDR2 is YSYEKL. CDR3 length equals 14 residues. The trim removed 5 bases at V and 1 base at J, leaving 3 bases unmatched. The CDR3 nucleotides are TGCGCCAGCAGCTATGGACAGGGCACAGATACGCAGTATTTT. Translation: CASSYGQGTDTQYF.

The chain combines TRBV6-5 with TRBJ2-7, with D perhaps TRBD1 (6 bases). This CDR3 has 15 residues. From germline, CDR1 is MNHEY and CDR2 SVGAGI. V shed 6 bases and J shed 7 bases, with 22 bases lying between them. The CDR3 here is CASRLTRTVGGEQYF. The DNA for the CDR3 is TGTGCCAGCAGGCTAACTAGGACAGTCGGTGGGGAGCAGTACTTC.

This clone was counted a few times. The genes are TRBV25-1 and TRBJ2-5; tentatively, D is TRBD1 (6 bases). V was cut by 4 bases and J by 5 bases, with 17 bases left in between. CDR1 MGHDK and CDR2 SYGVNS come from the germline V gene. This CDR3 has 15 residues. CDR3 DNA sequence: TGTGCCAGCAGTGCCTTACTGGGGGCGAGGGAGACCCAGTACTTC. Translating gives CASSALLGARETQYF.

The chain is built from TRBV11-2 and TRBJ2-1, with TRBD1 matching over 7 bases. Germline V gene data show CDR1 as SGHAT and CDR2 as FQNNGV. J was trimmed by 7 bases and V by 0 bases; bases with no gene match: 3. The CDR3 loop spans 14 amino acids. The CDR3 sequence: CASSLDRQGNEQFF. As DNA, the CDR3 is TGTGCCAGCAGCTTAGATCGACAGGGAAATGAGCAGTTCTTC.

This clone was seen more than once but under ten times. The chain links TRBV7-9 to TRBJ1-6, with D tentatively TRBD1 (5 bases). CDR1 SEHNR and CDR2 FQNEAQ come from the germline V gene (reference sequence). Trimming removed 1 base at V and 8 bases at J, with 9 bases between. The CDR3 is made up of 14 amino acids. CDR3 sequence reads: CASSLEGFDSPLHF. The CDR3 bases are TGTGCCAGCAGCTTAGAGGGGTTTGATTCACCCCTCCACTTT. Complete variable domain (other parts from reference TRBV7-9 and TRBJ1-6): DTGVSQNPRHKITKRGQNVTFRCDPISEHNRLYWYRQTLGQGPEFLTYFQNEAQLEKSRLLSDRFSAERPKGSFSTLEIQRTEQGDSAMYLCASSLEGFDSPLHFGNGTRLTVT.

This rearrangement joins TRBV7-6 to TRBJ2-7, with 8 bases aligning to TRBD1. The CDR3 totals 15 residues. V shed 1 base and J 2 bases; nucleotides not matched to a gene: 4. In germline, CDR1 is SGHVS, CDR2 FNYEAQ. The CDR3 protein is CASSLEDRAPYEQYF. The CDR3 region has the DNA TGTGCCAGCAGCTTAGAGGACAGGGCCCCCTACGAGCAGTACTTC.

The chain combines TRBV7-3 with TRBJ2-3; 13 nucleotides match TRBD2. After removal of 5 bases from V and 2 bases from J, the junction contained 10 bases not matched to a gene. The germline V gene has CDR1 SGHTA and CDR2 FQGTGA. The CDR3 is made up of 18 amino acids. DNA of the CDR3: TGTGCCAGCAGCCTAAGCGGGACTAGCGGGAAAGCCACAGATACGCAGTATTTT. Translated: CASSLSGTSGKATDTQYF.

The chain recombines TRBV7-8 with TRBJ2-3, with 10 bases lining up with TRBD2. The CDR3 totals 17 residues. V gave up 3 bases and J gave up 3 bases; unmatched junction bases: 9. CDR1 SGHVS and CDR2 FQNEAQ come from the germline V gene. The CDR3 nucleotides read TGTGCCAGCAGCTTCGGGGGTAGCGGGGGGTGGACAGATACGCAGTATTTT. Its protein product is CASSFGGSGGWTDTQYF.

In its sample, this clone was seen once. The genes are TRBV2 and TRBJ2-2, with D perhaps TRBD2 (6 bases). The CDR3 loop spans 16 amino acids. The germline V gene has CDR1 SNHLY and CDR2 FYNNEI. Trimming left V 6 bases short and J 4 bases short, with 18 bases between. The CDR3 region has the DNA TGTGCCAGCAGGGACCCCTATAGCGGAATCACCGGGGAGCTGTTTTTT. As protein: CASRDPYSGITGELFF. The full variable domain, in which reference TRBV2 and TRBJ2-2 provide the parts outside the CDR3, is EPEVTQTPSHQVTQMGQEVILRCVPISNHLYFYWYRQILGQKVEFLVSFYNNEISEKSEIFDDQFSVERPDGSNFTLKIRSTKLEDSAMYFCASRDPYSGITGELFFGEGSRLTVL.

The rearrangement joins TRBV5-6 to TRBJ1-6, with D possibly being TRBD1 (5 bases). CDR3 length equals 14 residues. Germline V gene data show CDR1 as SGHDT and CDR2 as YYEEEE. The germline V and J ends were trimmed by 0 bases and 10 bases, with 11 bases remaining between them. CDR3 coding DNA: TGTGCCAGCAGCTTGGAGGGGTTTGGGTCACCCCTCCACTTT. It codes for CASSLEGFGSPLHF.

The V and J genes are TRBV19 and TRBJ2-2; D is undetermined. The CDR3 totals 13 residues. The germline CDR1 and CDR2 sequences are LNHDA and SQIVND (reference sequence). The V and J ends lost 1 base and 3 bases respectively, with 3 bases between them. The CDR3 coding sequence is TGTGCCAGTAGTATAGTCGACACCGGGGAGCTGTTTTTT. Amino acid sequence: CASSIVDTGELFF. The variable domain in full, with the rest retrieved from reference TRBV19 and TRBJ2-2, is DGGITQSPKYLFRKEGQNVTLSCEQNLNHDAMYWYRQDPGQGLRLIYYSQIVNDFQKGDIAEGYSVSREKKESFPLTVTSAQKNPTAFYLCASSIVDTGELFFGEGSRLTVL.

The J gene is TRBJ2-7, the V gene TRBV27; D perhaps matches TRBD2 (6 bases). The germline V gene encodes CDR1 MNHEY and CDR2 SMNVEV (reference sequence). The CDR3 totals 15 residues. Trimming removed 2 bases at V and 2 bases at J, with 13 bases between. CDR3 residues: CASSLLSGGAYEQYF. CDR3 sequence (DNA): TGTGCCAGCAGTTTACTTAGCGGAGGGGCCTACGAGCAGTACTTC.